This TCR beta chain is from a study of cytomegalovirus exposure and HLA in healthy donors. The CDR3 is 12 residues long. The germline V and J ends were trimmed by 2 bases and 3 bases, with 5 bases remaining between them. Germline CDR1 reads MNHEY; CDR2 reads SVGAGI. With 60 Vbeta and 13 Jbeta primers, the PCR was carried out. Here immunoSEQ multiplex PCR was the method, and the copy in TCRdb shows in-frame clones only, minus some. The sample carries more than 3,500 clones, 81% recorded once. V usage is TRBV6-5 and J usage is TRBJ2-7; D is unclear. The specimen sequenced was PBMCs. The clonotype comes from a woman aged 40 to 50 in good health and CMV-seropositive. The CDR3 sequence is CASSYGNYEQYF. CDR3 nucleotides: TGTGCCAGCAGTTACGGCAACTACGAGCAGTACTTC.